This T cell receptor (beta chain) comes out of a study of T cells in Graves' hyperthyroidism and ophthalmopathy. Amplified regions were TCR beta CDR3 sequences from RNA transcripts. HTBI primers drove first-round RT-PCR of the TCR CDR3. TCRdb processed the multiplex PCR reads anew with MiXCR; each CDR3 protein has one entry. The sample has about half a million distinct CDR3 sequences, about 16% seen once. The CDR3 totals 13 residues. Germline V gene data show CDR1 as MNHEY and CDR2 as SMNVEV (reference sequence). V shed 2 bases and J shed 13 bases, with 15 bases lying between them. Researchers barred patients who had uncontrolled infection, other autoimmune disease, pregnancy or lactation.

This TCR was recovered from a woman between 25 and 40 years old with Graves' ophthalmopathy. Source material: blood. This sequence joins TRBV27 and TRBJ2-1, with D unclear. The CDR3 sequence: CASSLGVGQRQFF. The DNA for the CDR3 is TGTGCCAGCAGTTTAGGGGTGGGCCAGCGACAGTTCTTC.